Only one count was recorded for the clone carrying this T cell receptor beta chain. Sequencing used immunoSEQ multiplex PCR; TCRdb keeps in-frame clones, though not all of them. The data contain around 130,000 clones, roughly 90% of them singletons. This specimen comes from a study of control samples from healthy donors and cancer patients. V was clipped by 4 bases and J by 4 bases; unmatched bases: 6. The CDR3 spans 16 residues. Germline lookup yields CDR1 MNHEY and CDR2 SMNVEV (reference sequence). The J gene is TRBJ2-3, the V gene TRBV27; TRBD2 agrees at 12 bases. The sample comprised PBMCs. This sequence was found in a man between 45 and 60 years old with head and neck cancer. CDR3 in amino acids: CASSSRTSGVPDTQYF. The CDR3 DNA sequence: TGTGCCAGCAGTTCCAGGACTAGCGGGGTGCCAGATACGCAGTATTTT.